This entry lists 22 T cell receptor beta chains sequenced from one sample in a study of blood T cell repertoires in COVID-19 (dated by TCRdb to the early 2020s). The library came from the immunoSEQ multiplex PCR assay. TCRdb took over this immuneACCESS table, retaining in-frame rearrangements with V and J assigned. Such tables are incomplete; in checked studies, under half of the missing clones stem from an unresolved V gene, and the remainder is unexplained. The table for this sample lists under 150,000 clones; roughly 84% of them were counted only once. The leading ten clones occupy about 7.3% of the sample. Sequencing was performed on peripheral blood. Every receptor here comes from a woman between 40 and 55 years old with acute or convalescent COVID-19.

The sample holds a few counts of this clone. This chain connects TRBV11-2 to TRBJ2-1; weak D call: TRBD2 (6 bases). The germline V gene encodes CDR1 SGHAT and CDR2 FQNNGV. The CDR3 totals 14 residues. V was shortened by 4 bases and J by 7 bases, with 14 bases between the two germline ends. The CDR3: CASSSRLVGNEQFF. The CDR3 coding sequence is TGTGCCAGCAGCTCGAGACTAGTCGGGAATGAGCAGTTCTTC.

The J gene is TRBJ2-1, the V gene TRBV19; 13 positions match TRBD2. V was pared by 7 bases and J by 2 bases, with 8 bases of the junction left unmatched. This CDR3 spans 17 amino acids. The germline V gene has CDR1 LNHDA and CDR2 SQIVND (reference sequence). The CDR3 reads CASTESGLAGTYNEQFF. CDR3 bases: TGTGCCAGTACTGAATCGGGACTAGCGGGGACCTACAATGAGCAGTTCTTC.

The chain couples TRBV3-1 (or the pseudogene TRBV3-2) to TRBJ2-1; no definite D call. CDR1 LGHDT and CDR2 YNNKEL come from the germline V gene (reference sequence). The ends were cut back, 0 bases at V and 5 bases at J, with 11 bases in the middle. This CDR3 has 15 amino acids. The CDR3: CASSQDVGGNNEQFF. As DNA, the CDR3 is TGTGCCAGCAGCCAAGATGTCGGCGGAAACAATGAGCAGTTCTTC.

The table lists this clone with a few counts. This chain uses TRBV5-1 with TRBJ1-4; D may be TRBD1 (6 bases). The V gene's germline CDR1 is SGHRS and CDR2 YFSETQ. Trimming took 4 bases from V and 8 from J, leaving 12 bases between them. The CDR3 spans 13 residues. CDR3 sequence reads: CASSPQGEEKLFF. The CDR3 DNA reads TGCGCCAGCAGCCCACAGGGAGAGGAAAAACTGTTTTTT.

The chain recombines TRBV18 with TRBJ1-4, with D tentatively TRBD1 (6 bases). Germline lookup yields CDR1 KGHSH and CDR2 LQKENI. Trimming removed 3 bases at V and 3 bases at J, with 11 bases between. This CDR3 spans 15 amino acids. In DNA, the CDR3 is TGTGCCAGCTCACCGCAGGGGAGGGCTAATGAAAAACTGTTTTTT. Residues: CASSPQGRANEKLFF.

The V gene is TRBV5-6, the J gene TRBJ2-7; 11 positions agree with TRBD1. The CDR3 covers 19 residues. The germline V gene has CDR1 SGHDT and CDR2 YYEEEE. Losses at the gene ends were 3 bases for V and 7 bases for J; bases not matched to a gene: 21. CDR3 loop: CASSSGLVFGTGGRGEQYF. In nucleotides, the CDR3 is TGTGCCAGCAGCTCGGGTTTAGTTTTCGGGACAGGGGGTAGAGGTGAGCAGTACTTC.

This clone was counted between two and nine times. CDR3 DNA: TGTGCCACCGCGGACAGGGCGGAAGCTAACTATGGCTACACCTTC. Protein: CATADRAEANYGYTF. V gene TRBV15 combines with J gene TRBJ1-2; 8 nucleotides align to TRBD1. The CDR3 contains 15 residues. The germline CDR1 and CDR2 sequences are LNHNV and YYDKDF (reference sequence). V shed 8 bases and J 0 bases; nucleotides not matched to a gene: 8.

This chain uses TRBV12-3 or TRBV12-4 with TRBJ2-1; TRBD1 matches 7 bases. With V trimmed by 6 bases and J by 9 bases, 8 bases remained unmatched. The CDR3 has 13 amino acids. In nucleotides, the CDR3 is TGTGCCAGCAGCAAACCACAGGGGCCTGAGCAGTTCTTC. Protein: CASSKPQGPEQFF.

The rearrangement links TRBV9 to TRBJ2-2; weak D call: TRBD2 (5 bases). CDR3 length equals 16 residues. CDR1 and CDR2 from the germline V gene are SGDLS and YYNGEE. The V end was cut by 0 bases, the J end by 8 bases, with 17 bases between. DNA of the CDR3: TGTGCCAGCAGCGTAGCTTTGTCGGGGTCAGGTGGGGAGCTGTTTTTT. It translates to CASSVALSGSGGELFF.

The J gene is TRBJ2-7, the V gene TRBV5-8; D perhaps matches TRBD1 (6 bases). Trimming pared 2 bases from V and 6 bases from J, leaving 12 bases between. The CDR3 is made up of 13 amino acids. The germline V gene encodes CDR1 SGHTS and CDR2 YDEGEE. The CDR3 DNA reads as TGTGCCAGCAGCTTCTCGACAGGTAGCGAGCAGTACTTC. This gives the protein CASSFSTGSEQYF. Full variable domain (missing parts from reference TRBV5-8 and TRBJ2-7): EAGVTQSPTHLIKTRGQQATLRCSPISGHTSVYWYQQALGLGLQFLLWYDEGEERNRGNFPPRFSGRQFPNYSSELNVNALELEDSALYLCASSFSTGSEQYFGPGTRLTVT.

This chain connects TRBV7-8 to TRBJ2-1; 9 bases are a match to TRBD2. J lost 8 bases, V lost 0 bases, and 14 bases had no gene match. This CDR3 is built from 18 residues. CDR1 SGHVS and CDR2 FQNEAQ come from the germline V gene. CDR3 region: CASSLAFPTIAGEHEQFF. For the CDR3, the DNA is TGTGCCAGCAGCTTAGCCTTCCCGACGATAGCGGGGGAGCATGAGCAGTTCTTC.

Concerning this clone itself: Other DNA sequences in this specimen translate into the identical CDR3. This chain connects TRBV5-1 to TRBJ1-6, with D uncertain. The V gene lost 4 bases and the J gene lost 0 bases, with 8 bases spanning the gap. The CDR3 is made up of 15 amino acids. Germline assignment: CDR1 SGHRS and CDR2 YFSETQ. In DNA form, the CDR3 reads TGCGCCAGCAGCCTTGGGAGCTCCTATAATTCACCCCTCCACTTT. This gives the protein CASSLGSSYNSPLHF. The full variable domain, its missing parts supplied by reference TRBV5-1 and TRBJ1-6, is KAGVTQTPRYLIKTRGQQVTLSCSPISGHRSVSWYQQTPGQGLQFLFEYFSETQRNKGNFPGRFSGRQFSNSRSEMNVSTLELGDSALYLCASSLGSSYNSPLHFGNGTRLTVT.

V is TRBV16 and J is TRBJ1-2, with 7 bases aligning to TRBD1. Germline V gene data show CDR1 as KGHSY and CDR2 as FQNENV. This CDR3 comprises 14 residues. After removal of 4 bases from V and 4 bases from J, the junction contained 6 bases not matched to a gene. CDR3 residues: CASSPSRDSYGYTF. CDR3 in DNA: TGTGCCAGCAGCCCAAGTCGGGACAGCTATGGCTACACCTTC.

The chain has TRBV6-5 and TRBJ2-7, with TRBD2 as a possible D gene (7 bases). Germline assignment: CDR1 MNHEY and CDR2 SVGAGI. CDR3 length: 12 residues. With 7 bases removed from V and 1 base from J, the gap between germline ends came to 8 bases. The DNA for the CDR3 is TGTGCCAGCAAGGGGGGGTCCTACGAGCAGTACTTC. It translates to CASKGGSYEQYF.

CDR3 in amino acids: CASSYRGWTEAFF. The CDR3 bases are TGTGCCAGCAGCTACAGGGGTTGGACTGAAGCTTTCTTT. This sequence joins TRBV11-3 and TRBJ1-1, with 7 nucleotides matching TRBD1. Looked up from germline, CDR1 is SGHNT and CDR2 is YENEEA. V lost 4 bases, J lost 5 bases, and 4 bases stayed unmatched. The CDR3 contains 13 residues.

This clone has a single count. The chain is built from TRBV14 and TRBJ1-4, with D unresolved. The CDR3 length is 14 residues. Per the germline V gene, CDR1 is SGHDN and CDR2 is FVKESK. The V and J ends lost 4 bases and 10 bases respectively, with 16 bases between them. The CDR3 DNA reads as TGTGCCAGCAGCCTGAGTCCAATCCCGGGAAAACTGTTTTTT. As protein: CASSLSPIPGKLFF.

This rearrangement joins TRBV10-3 to TRBJ1-2; D gene uncertain. Germline V gene data show CDR1 as ENHRY and CDR2 as SYGVKD. The CDR3 is made up of 13 amino acids. The germline V and J ends were trimmed by 2 bases and 14 bases, with 18 bases remaining between them. CDR3 sequence (DNA): TGTGCCATCAGTGAGGGCGGGTCTATGGCTAGAACCTTC. It yields the protein CAISEGGSMARTF.

The chain combines TRBV7-9 with TRBJ1-1; perhaps TRBD1 as D (6 bases). Trimming cost V 4 bases and J 1 base, with 10 bases left between them. This CDR3 region has 14 residues. Per germline, CDR1 SEHNR and CDR2 FQNEAQ (reference sequence). CDR3: CASSSRTANTEAFF. The CDR3 bases are TGTGCCAGCAGCTCCCGGACAGCGAACACTGAAGCTTTCTTT. Complete variable domain (other parts from reference TRBV7-9 and TRBJ1-1): DTGVSQNPRHKITKRGQNVTFRCDPISEHNRLYWYRQTLGQGPEFLTYFQNEAQLEKSRLLSDRFSAERPKGSFSTLEIQRTEQGDSAMYLCASSSRTANTEAFFGQGTRLTVV.

The gene calls are TRBV6-6 and TRBJ1-2, with D tentatively TRBD1 (6 bases). V was trimmed by 5 bases and J by 4 bases, leaving 14 bases between them. Per the germline V gene, CDR1 is MNHNY and CDR2 is SVGAGI (reference sequence). The CDR3 is 14 amino acids. CDR3 in amino acids: CASSDRRDTYGYTF. The CDR3 DNA is TGTGCCAGCAGTGATCGCCGGGACACCTATGGCTACACCTTC.

This chain joins TRBV3-1 (or the pseudogene TRBV3-2) and TRBJ2-1; the match to TRBD2 covers 12 bases. The V and J ends lost 5 bases and 11 bases, in that order; junction bases with no gene match: 4. Looked up from germline, CDR1 is LGHDT and CDR2 is YNNKEL (reference sequence). The CDR3 has 13 residues. CDR3 residues: CASSWTSGAQQFF. The CDR3 DNA reads as TGTGCCAGCAGCTGGACTAGCGGGGCCCAGCAGTTCTTC.

The rearrangement links TRBV6-5 to TRBJ1-2; 7 bases line up with TRBD1. The V gene end was trimmed by 2 bases and the J gene end by 4 bases; junction bases not matched to a gene: 4. The CDR3 length is 14 residues. Germline V gene lookup returns CDR1 MNHEY and CDR2 SVGAGI. The CDR3 DNA follows: TGTGCCAGCAGTTACCGGACAGGAGCCTATGGCTACACCTTC. Translation: CASSYRTGAYGYTF.

The chain combines TRBV7-2 with TRBJ2-7, with D possibly TRBD2 on 5 matching bases. CDR3 length equals 15 residues. Germline V gives CDR1 SGHTA, CDR2 FQGNSA. The V end was cut by 5 bases, the J end by 3 bases, with 17 bases between. The CDR3 DNA sequence: TGTGCCAGCAGCGATAGTTCGGGGTTACTCTACGAGCAGTACTTC. It codes for CASSDSSGLLYEQYF.